This T cell receptor (beta chain) is drawn from a study of blood T cell repertoires in COVID-19. Trimming took 0 bases from V and 1 from J, leaving 9 bases between them. The CDR3 loop spans 15 amino acids. Looked up from germline, CDR1 is WNHNN and CDR2 is SYGVQD (reference sequence). Method: immunoSEQ multiplex PCR; TCRdb's copy keeps in-frame clones and lacks some. The sample lists 190,000 or so clones, about four fifths occurring once. Enrolled through a virtual design, the participants were between 18 and 89 years of age and came from around 25 US areas. The study counted Cohort 3 donors as recovered given two negative PCRs, clearance, or symptom resolution.

What was sequenced was PBMCs or T cells enriched from blood (not recorded which). The chain recombines TRBV10-1 with TRBJ1-1; a possible D gene is TRBD1 (6 bases). This clonotype originated in a man aged 40-49 years who had recovered from COVID-19. CDR3 bases: TGCGCCAGCAGTGAGTCGGGCAGGGGGAACACTGAAGCTTTCTTT. Translation gives CASSESGRGNTEAFF.